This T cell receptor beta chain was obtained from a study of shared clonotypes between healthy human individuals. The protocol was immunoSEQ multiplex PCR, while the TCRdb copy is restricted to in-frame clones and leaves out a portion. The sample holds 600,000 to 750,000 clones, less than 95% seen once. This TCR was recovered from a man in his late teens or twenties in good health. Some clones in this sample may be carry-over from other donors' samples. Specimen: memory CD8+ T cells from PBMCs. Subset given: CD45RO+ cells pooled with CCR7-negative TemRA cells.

The CDR3 nucleotides are TGTGCCAGCAGAGTCGGAGGGGACACTGAAGCTTTCTTT. Protein product: CASRVGGDTEAFF. The rearrangement joins TRBV7-9 to TRBJ1-1; possible D gene TRBD1, 5 bases. With 6 bases removed from V and 3 bases from J, the gap between germline ends came to 11 bases. The germline V gene encodes CDR1 SEHNR and CDR2 FQNEAQ (reference sequence). This CDR3 contains 13 residues.